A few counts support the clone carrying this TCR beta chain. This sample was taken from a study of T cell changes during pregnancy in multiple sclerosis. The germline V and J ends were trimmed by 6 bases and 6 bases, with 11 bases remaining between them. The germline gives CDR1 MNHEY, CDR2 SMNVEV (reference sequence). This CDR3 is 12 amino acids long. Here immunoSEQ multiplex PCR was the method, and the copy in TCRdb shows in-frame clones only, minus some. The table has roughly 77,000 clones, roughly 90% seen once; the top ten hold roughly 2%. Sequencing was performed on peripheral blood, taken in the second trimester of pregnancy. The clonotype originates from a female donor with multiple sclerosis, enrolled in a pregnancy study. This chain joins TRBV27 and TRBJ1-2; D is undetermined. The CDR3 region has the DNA TGTGCCAGCAGCTCCCCCCCAGATGGCTACACCTTC. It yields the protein CASSSPPDGYTF.